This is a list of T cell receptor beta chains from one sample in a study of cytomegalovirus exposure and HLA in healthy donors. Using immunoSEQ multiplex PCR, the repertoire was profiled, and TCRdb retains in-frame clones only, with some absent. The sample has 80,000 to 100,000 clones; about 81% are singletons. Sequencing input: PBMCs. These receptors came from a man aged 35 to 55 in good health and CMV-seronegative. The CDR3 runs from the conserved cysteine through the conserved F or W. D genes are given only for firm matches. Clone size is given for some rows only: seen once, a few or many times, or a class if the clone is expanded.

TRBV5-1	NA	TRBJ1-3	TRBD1	CASSPRTGTGNTIYF	TGCGCCAGCAGCCCGCGGACAGGGACAGGAAACACCATATATTTT
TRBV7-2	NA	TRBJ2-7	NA	CASSLGSRELYEQYF	TGTGCCAGCAGCTTAGGTTCCAGGGAACTCTACGAGCAGTACTTC
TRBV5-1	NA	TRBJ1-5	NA	CASSLAPGGNQPQHF	TGCGCCAGCAGCTTGGCCCCAGGGGGCAATCAGCCCCAGCATTTT
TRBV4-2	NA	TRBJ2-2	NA	CASSHEGGSSNTGELFF	TGTGCCAGCAGCCATGAGGGAGGTAGCTCGAACACCGGGGAGCTGTTTTTT
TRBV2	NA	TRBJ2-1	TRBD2	CASSRRLASGIGPEQFF	TGTGCCAGCAGCCGACGACTAGCCTCCGGAATAGGGCCTGAGCAGTTCTTC
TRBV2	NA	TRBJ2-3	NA	CASQTDTQYF	TGTGCCAGCCAAACAGATACGCAGTATTTT
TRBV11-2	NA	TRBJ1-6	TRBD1	CASSSGTGGYPLHF	TGTGCCAGCAGCTCCGGGACAGGGGGCTATCCCCTCCACTTT
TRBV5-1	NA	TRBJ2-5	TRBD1	CASSFGTGGAETQYF	TGCGCCAGCAGCTTCGGGACAGGGGGCGCGGAGACCCAGTACTTC
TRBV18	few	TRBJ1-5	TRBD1	CASSRVGTGENQPQHF	TGTGCCAGCTCACGGGTCGGGACAGGGGAAAATCAGCCCCAGCATTTT
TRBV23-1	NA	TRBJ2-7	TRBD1	CASSLSRGTGVDEQYF	TGCGCCAGCAGCCTATCCCGTGGGACAGGGGTCGACGAGCAGTACTTC
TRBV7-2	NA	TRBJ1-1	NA	CASSLASMNTEAFF	TGTGCCAGCAGCTTAGCAAGCATGAACACTGAAGCTTTCTTT
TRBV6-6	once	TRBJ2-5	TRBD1	CASSPGQPQETQYF	TGTGCCAGCAGCCCGGGACAGCCACAGGAGACCCAGTACTTC
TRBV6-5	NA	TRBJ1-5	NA	CASRPGFGQPQHF	TGTGCCAGCAGACCAGGGTTTGGACAGCCCCAGCATTTT
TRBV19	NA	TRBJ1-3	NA	CASSIREGSRNTIYF	TGTGCCAGTAGTATTCGGGAAGGGTCCAGAAACACCATATATTTT
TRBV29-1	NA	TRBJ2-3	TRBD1	CSVVTGADTQYF	TGCAGCGTTGTTACAGGGGCAGATACGCAGTATTTT
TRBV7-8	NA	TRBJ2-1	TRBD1	CASSLAGGGYEQFF	TGTGCCAGCAGCTTAGCAGGGGGCGGTTACGAGCAGTTCTTC
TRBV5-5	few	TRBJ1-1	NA	CASSSGGPLLNTEAFF	TGTGCCAGCAGCTCCGGGGGGCCGTTATTGAACACTGAAGCTTTCTTT
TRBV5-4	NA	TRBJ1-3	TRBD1	CASSPGQPGNTIYF	TGTGCCAGCAGCCCGGGACAGCCTGGAAACACCATATATTTT
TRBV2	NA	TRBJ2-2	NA	CASSFYRNTGELFF	TGTGCCAGCAGTTTCTACAGAAACACCGGGGAGCTGTTTTTT
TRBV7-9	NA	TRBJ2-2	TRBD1	CASSFGRGSTGELFF	TGTGCCAGCAGCTTCGGCAGGGGGAGCACCGGGGAGCTGTTTTTT
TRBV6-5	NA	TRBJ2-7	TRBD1	CASSGGQPLYLQYF	TGTGCCAGCAGTGGGGGACAGCCCCTCTATTTGCAGTACTTC
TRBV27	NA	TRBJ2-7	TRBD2	CASSFLRSSGGAFYEQYF	TGTGCCAGCAGTTTCCTTCGTTCTAGCGGGGGGGCCTTTTACGAGCAGTACTTC
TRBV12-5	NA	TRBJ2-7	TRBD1	CASGLEDRGAYEQYF	TGTGCTAGTGGTTTGGAAGACAGGGGGGCCTACGAGCAGTACTTC
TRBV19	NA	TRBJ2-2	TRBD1	CASSTQGAVTGELFF	TGTGCCAGTAGTACACAGGGGGCTGTCACCGGGGAGCTGTTTTTT
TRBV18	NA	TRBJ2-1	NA	CASSPPTGMNEQFF	TGTGCCAGCTCACCGCCTACAGGGATGAATGAGCAGTTCTTC
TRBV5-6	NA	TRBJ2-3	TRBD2	CASSDLVGFSGGFNTQYF	TGTGCCAGCAGCGACCTAGTGGGGTTTAGCGGGGGGTTTAATACGCAGTATTTT
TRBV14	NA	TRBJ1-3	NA	CASSQDTGRFSGNTIYF	TGTGCCAGCAGCCAAGATACAGGGCGGTTTTCTGGAAACACCATATATTTT
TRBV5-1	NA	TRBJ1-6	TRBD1	CASSLAPTGENSPLHF	TGCGCCAGCAGCTTGGCCCCGACAGGGGAAAATTCACCCCTCCACTTT